These 12 T cell receptor beta chains share one sample of origin, sequenced in a study of graft-versus-host responses after intestinal transplantation. Tissue from the graft was processed to free its intraepithelial and lamina propria lymphocytes. Here immunoSEQ multiplex PCR was the method, and the copy in TCRdb shows in-frame clones only, minus some. This sample carries 60,000 to 65,000 clones, under 90% of them seen once, and the ten largest clones take more than 1.5%. The sample here was ileum tissue, taken 350 to 400 days after transplant. The source of these receptors is a human patient who received an intestinal transplant, so some T cells may come from the graft donor.

The gene calls are TRBV5-1 and TRBJ2-5; a weak D match, TRBD2 (6 bases). Germline CDR1 is SGHRS and CDR2 is YFSETQ. The CDR3 extends over 14 amino acids. V was pared by 0 bases and J by 0 bases, with 6 bases between. The CDR3 protein is CASSLAGDQETQYF. CDR3 DNA sequence: TGCGCCAGCAGCTTGGCGGGGGACCAAGAGACCCAGTACTTC.

This chain joins TRBV6-5 and TRBJ2-1; 7 nucleotides line up with TRBD2. Germline CDR1 is MNHEY and CDR2 is SVGAGI. V gave up 0 bases and J gave up 8 bases; unmatched junction bases: 10. This CDR3 region has 16 residues. CDR3 protein: CASSYSGGSGYDEQFF. DNA of the CDR3: TGTGCCAGCAGTTACTCGGGCGGGAGTGGGTACGATGAGCAGTTCTTC.

This chain uses TRBV30 with TRBJ1-1; D remains ambiguous. V was pared by 0 bases and J by 0 bases, with 8 bases between. Per germline, CDR1 GTSNPN and CDR2 SVGIG (reference sequence). The CDR3 has 14 residues. The CDR3 is CAWSVGSLNTEAFF. The CDR3 DNA reads as TGTGCCTGGAGTGTCGGCAGTTTGAACACTGAAGCTTTCTTT.

V gene TRBV21-1 combines with J gene TRBJ2-7; the D call of TRBD1 is as the table states it, not checked on the DNA. TRBV21-1 is deemed a pseudogene. The CDR3 loop spans 15 amino acids. CDR3 loop: CASSPWVDSGNEQYF. The CDR3 DNA follows: TGTGCCAGCAGCCCGTGGGTCGACAGTGGGAACGAGCAGTACTTC.

The chain employs TRBV6-6 and TRBJ1-5; 10 bases map to TRBD1. With V trimmed by 2 bases and J by 5 bases, 3 bases remained unmatched. CDR1 and CDR2 from the germline V gene are MNHNY and SVGAGI (reference sequence). CDR3 length: 15 amino acids. DNA for the CDR3: TGTGCCAGCAGTTACCGGGACAGGGGAGATCAGCCCCAGCATTTT. It encodes CASSYRDRGDQPQHF.

The V call is TRBV7-2, the J call TRBJ2-7; D tentatively fits TRBD1 or TRBD2 (5 bases each). V dropped 8 bases and J dropped 7 bases, with 27 bases sitting between them. The CDR3 runs 16 residues. Germline CDR1 is SGHTA and CDR2 is FQGNSA. CDR3 in amino acids: CASPLWDDTPTEEQYF. The CDR3 DNA reads as TGTGCCAGCCCCTTATGGGACGACACCCCCACTGAGGAGCAGTACTTC. Based on the CDR3 plus reference TRBV7-2 and TRBJ2-7, the full variable domain is GAGVSQSPSNKVTEKGKDVELRCDPISGHTALYWYRQSLGQGLEFLIYFQGNSAPDKSGLPSDRFSAERTGGSVSTLTIQRTQQEDSAVYLCASPLWDDTPTEEQYFGPGTRLTVT.

A remark on this clone: This same CDR3 is encoded by further DNA sequences in the sample. The chain uses TRBV6-5 and TRBJ1-1; D is unclear. Per the germline V gene, CDR1 is MNHEY and CDR2 is SVGAGI. The CDR3 is 13 amino acids. V was cut by 0 bases and J by 0 bases, with 2 bases left in between. CDR3 loop: CASSYSLNTEAFF. CDR3 nucleotides: TGTGCCAGCAGTTACTCTCTGAACACTGAAGCTTTCTTT.

The rearrangement uses TRBV19 and TRBJ2-3; D is uncertain. Germline values: CDR1 LNHDA, CDR2 SQIVND (reference sequence). CDR3 size: 14 residues. Between the trimmed V and J ends, which lost 5 bases and 4 bases, there was a span of 13 bases. The CDR3 nucleotides are TGTGCCAGTAGTCCGAGGCAGTATCCAGATACGCAGTATTTT. Its translation: CASSPRQYPDTQYF.

V usage is TRBV4-1 and J usage is TRBJ1-5; D not certain. The length of the CDR3 is 16 residues. V lost 1 base to trimming and J lost 9 bases, with 19 bases between them. Germline CDR1 is MGHRA and CDR2 is YSYEKL. The CDR3 protein is CASSQVGAAGESPQHF. The CDR3 bases are TGCGCCAGCAGCCAAGTTGGCGCAGCGGGAGAATCGCCCCAGCATTTT.

The chain has TRBV27 and TRBJ2-3; perhaps TRBD2 as D (5 bases). CDR3 length equals 14 residues. Trimming removed 4 bases from V and 4 bases from J, with 12 bases in between. Germline-derived CDR1 and CDR2 are MNHEY and SMNVEV (reference sequence). In DNA, the CDR3 is TGTGCCAGCAGTTCAATAAGCGGAGCAGATACGCAGTATTTT. It codes for CASSSISGADTQYF.

J is TRBJ1-5 and V is TRBV4-1; the D gene is possibly TRBD1 (6 bases). The CDR3 length is 17 residues. The V gene's germline CDR1 is MGHRA and CDR2 YSYEKL. V lost 1 base and J 2 bases, leaving 15 bases between the germline ends. CDR3 sequence reads: CASSQGGALGRNQPQHF. The CDR3 region has the DNA TGCGCCAGCAGCCAAGGGGGGGCACTGGGGCGCAATCAGCCCCAGCATTTT.

This chain joins TRBV4-1 and TRBJ2-5; D perhaps matches TRBD2 (5 bases). Germline lookup yields CDR1 MGHRA and CDR2 YSYEKL. Trimming took off 4 bases at V and 7 bases at J, with 22 bases between the two ends. The CDR3 is 16 residues long. CDR3 DNA sequence: TGCGCCAGCAGCCGTACTCACCCCGCAGGAGGAGGGACCCAGTACTTC. Translating gives CASSRTHPAGGGTQYF.